The next 8 T cell receptor beta chains were all read from a single sample in a study of blood T cell repertoires in COVID-19. Assay: immunoSEQ multiplex PCR; the TCRdb copy retains only in-frame clones and omits some. Of around 330,000 clones detected, roughly 90% appear once; the ten largest clones hold 2% to 3%. Material: PBMCs or T cells enriched from blood (not recorded which). The origin of the receptors is a man aged 55 to 69 who had recovered from COVID-19.

The rearrangement uses TRBV5-1 and TRBJ2-7; 9 bases are a match to TRBD1. The CDR3 extends over 15 amino acids. J was trimmed by 4 bases and V by 4 bases; bases with no gene match: 9. Germline assignment: CDR1 SGHRS and CDR2 YFSETQ. The CDR3 reads CASSGLRDRVYEQYF. CDR3 sequence (DNA): TGCGCCAGCAGCGGGCTCCGGGACAGGGTATACGAGCAGTACTTC.

The V and J genes are TRBV5-1 and TRBJ2-5; D possibly corresponds to TRBD1 (6 bases). The germline V gene has CDR1 SGHRS and CDR2 YFSETQ. V was trimmed by 0 bases and J by 13 bases, leaving 13 bases between them. The CDR3 loop spans 12 amino acids. The DNA of the CDR3 is TGCGCCAGCAGCTTGGAGCTACAGGGATTGTACTTC. Its translation: CASSLELQGLYF.

The chain uses TRBV18 and TRBJ2-2; D gene unclear. V lost 9 bases and J 3 bases, leaving 8 bases between the germline ends. Germline values: CDR1 KGHSH, CDR2 LQKENI. This CDR3 spans 12 amino acids. Here the CDR3 reads CASSSYTGELFF. CDR3 nucleotide sequence: TGTGCCAGTTCTTCTTACACCGGGGAGCTGTTTTTT.

The CDR3 region is CASSRTGRANYGYTF. In DNA, the CDR3 is TGTGCCAGCAGCCGTACAGGTAGAGCTAACTATGGCTACACCTTC. The J gene is TRBJ1-2, the V gene TRBV27, with a weak D call TRBD1 (5 bases). The CDR3 is 15 amino acids. In germline, CDR1 is MNHEY, CDR2 SMNVEV (reference sequence). The ends were cut back, 6 bases at V and 0 bases at J, with 14 bases in the middle.

The CDR3: CASSPKTGAETQYF. CDR3 DNA: TGTGCCAGCTCACCTAAAACAGGGGCGGAGACCCAGTACTTC. The chain employs TRBV18 and TRBJ2-5, with TRBD1 matching 7 bases. This CDR3 contains 14 residues. The J segment lost 5 bases and the V segment lost 3 bases, leaving 6 bases of the junction unmatched. The germline V gene has CDR1 KGHSH and CDR2 LQKENI.

This clone was picked up one time. This chain connects TRBV7-8 to TRBJ2-1; 8 nucleotides line up with TRBD2. The CDR3 runs 14 residues. Germline values: CDR1 SGHVS, CDR2 FQNEAQ. The V segment lost 8 bases and the J segment 7 bases; nucleotides outside the gene matches: 10. As DNA, the CDR3 is TGTGCCAGCCTACCACCTAGCGGGTCTAATGAGCAGTTCTTC. Protein sequence: CASLPPSGSNEQFF.

This rearrangement joins TRBV7-8 to TRBJ1-1; D gene unclear. This CDR3 contains 13 residues. V was trimmed by 1 base and J by 0 bases, leaving 3 bases between them. The germline gives CDR1 SGHVS, CDR2 FQNEAQ. The CDR3 DNA reads TGTGCCAGCAGCTTAGATATGAACACTGAAGCTTTCTTT. This encodes CASSLDMNTEAFF.

The genes are TRBV5-1 and TRBJ2-1, with D possibly TRBD2 on 6 matching bases. V dropped 1 base and J dropped 8 bases, with 10 bases sitting between them. The CDR3 totals 13 residues. Germline V gives CDR1 SGHRS, CDR2 YFSETQ. This chain's CDR3 is CASSLYGSDEQFF. The CDR3 region has the DNA TGCGCCAGCAGCTTGTACGGGAGCGATGAGCAGTTCTTC.